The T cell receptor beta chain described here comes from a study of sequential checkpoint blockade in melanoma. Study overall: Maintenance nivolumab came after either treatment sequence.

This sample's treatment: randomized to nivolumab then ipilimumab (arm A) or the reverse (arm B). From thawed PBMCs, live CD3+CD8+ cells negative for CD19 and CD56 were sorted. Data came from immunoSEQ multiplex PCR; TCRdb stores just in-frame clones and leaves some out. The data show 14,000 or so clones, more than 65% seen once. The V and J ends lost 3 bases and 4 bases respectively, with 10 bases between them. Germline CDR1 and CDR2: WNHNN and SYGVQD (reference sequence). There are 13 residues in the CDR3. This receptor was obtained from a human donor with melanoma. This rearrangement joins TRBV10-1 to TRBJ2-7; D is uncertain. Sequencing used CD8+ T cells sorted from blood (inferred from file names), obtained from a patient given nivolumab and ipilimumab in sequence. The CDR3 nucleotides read TGCGCCAGCAGTGATGGAGACCCGTACGAGCAGTACTTC. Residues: CASSDGDPYEQYF.